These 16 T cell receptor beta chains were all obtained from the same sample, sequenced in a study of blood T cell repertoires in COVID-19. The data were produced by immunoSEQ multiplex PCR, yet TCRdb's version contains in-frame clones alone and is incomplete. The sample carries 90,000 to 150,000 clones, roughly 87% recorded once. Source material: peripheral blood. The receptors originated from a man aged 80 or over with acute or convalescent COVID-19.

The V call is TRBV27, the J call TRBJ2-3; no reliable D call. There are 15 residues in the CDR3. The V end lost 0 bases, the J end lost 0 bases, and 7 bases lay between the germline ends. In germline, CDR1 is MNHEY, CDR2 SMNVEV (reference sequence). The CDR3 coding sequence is TGTGCCAGCAGTTTATCTTCACGGAGCACAGATACGCAGTATTTT. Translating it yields CASSLSSRSTDTQYF.

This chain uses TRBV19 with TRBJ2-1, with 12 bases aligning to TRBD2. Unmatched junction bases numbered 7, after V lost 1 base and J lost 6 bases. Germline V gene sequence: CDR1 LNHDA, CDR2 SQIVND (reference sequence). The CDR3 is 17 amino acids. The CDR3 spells CASSIVPGLAGGNEQFF. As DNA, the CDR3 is TGTGCCAGTAGTATAGTCCCGGGACTAGCGGGTGGCAATGAGCAGTTCTTC.

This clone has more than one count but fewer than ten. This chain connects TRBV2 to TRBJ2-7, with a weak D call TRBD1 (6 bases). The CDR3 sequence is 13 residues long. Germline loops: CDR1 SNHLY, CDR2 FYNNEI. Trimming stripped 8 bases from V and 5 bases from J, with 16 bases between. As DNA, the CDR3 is TGTGCCAGCGCAACAGGGTGGTTGGACGAGCAGTACTTC. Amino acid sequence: CASATGWLDEQYF.

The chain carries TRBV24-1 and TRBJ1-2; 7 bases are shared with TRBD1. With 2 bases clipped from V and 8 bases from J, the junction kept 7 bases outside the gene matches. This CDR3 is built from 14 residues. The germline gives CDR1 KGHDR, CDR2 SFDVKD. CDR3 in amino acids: CATSDWQGERGYTF. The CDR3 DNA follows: TGTGCCACCAGTGATTGGCAGGGGGAAAGGGGCTACACCTTC.

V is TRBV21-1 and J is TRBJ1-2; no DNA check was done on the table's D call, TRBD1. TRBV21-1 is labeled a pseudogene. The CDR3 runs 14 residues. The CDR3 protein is CASSPGHGRRGYTF. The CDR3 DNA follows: TGTGCCAGCAGCCCGGGACACGGGCGCCGGGGCTACACCTTC.

CDR3 nucleotide sequence: TGCAGCGTCGTATTACTGGGCCCAGCCTACGAGCAGTACTTC. The encoded protein is CSVVLLGPAYEQYF. V usage is TRBV29-1 and J usage is TRBJ2-7; D unclear. Deletions cut 6 bases from V and 2 bases from J, with 17 bases between. Per the germline V gene, CDR1 is SQVTM and CDR2 is ANQGSEA. This CDR3 spans 14 amino acids.

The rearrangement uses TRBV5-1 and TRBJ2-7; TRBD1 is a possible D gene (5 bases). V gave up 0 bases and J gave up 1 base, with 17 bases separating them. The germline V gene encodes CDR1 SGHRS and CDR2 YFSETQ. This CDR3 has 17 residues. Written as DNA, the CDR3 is TGCGCCAGCAGCTTGGATCTAAAGGGGCATTTTTCCTACGAGCAGTACTTC. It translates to CASSLDLKGHFSYEQYF.

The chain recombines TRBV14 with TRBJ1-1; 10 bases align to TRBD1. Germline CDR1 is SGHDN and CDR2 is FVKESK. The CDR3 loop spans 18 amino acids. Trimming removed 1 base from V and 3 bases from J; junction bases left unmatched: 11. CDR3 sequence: CASSQGLGTGVAYTEAFF. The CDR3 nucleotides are TGTGCCAGCAGCCAAGGGTTGGGGACAGGGGTTGCGTACACTGAAGCTTTCTTT. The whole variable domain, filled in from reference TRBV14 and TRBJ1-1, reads EAGVTQFPSHSVIEKGQTVTLRCDPISGHDNLYWYRRVMGKEIKFLLHFVKESKQDESGMPNNRFLAERTGGTYSTLKVQPAELEDSGVYFCASSQGLGTGVAYTEAFFGQGTRLTVV.

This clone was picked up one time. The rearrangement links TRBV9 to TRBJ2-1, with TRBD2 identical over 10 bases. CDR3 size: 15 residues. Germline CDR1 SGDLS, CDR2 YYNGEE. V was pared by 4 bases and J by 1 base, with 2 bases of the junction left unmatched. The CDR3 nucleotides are TGTGCCAGCAGCAATAGCGGGAGGTCCTACAATGAGCAGTTCTTC. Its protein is CASSNSGRSYNEQFF.

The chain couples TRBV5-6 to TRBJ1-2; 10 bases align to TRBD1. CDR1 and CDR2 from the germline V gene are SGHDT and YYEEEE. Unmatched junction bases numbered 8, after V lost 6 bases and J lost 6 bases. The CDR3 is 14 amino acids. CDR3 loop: CASIPGQGFHGYTF. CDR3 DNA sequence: TGTGCCAGCATTCCGGGACAGGGGTTCCATGGCTACACCTTC.

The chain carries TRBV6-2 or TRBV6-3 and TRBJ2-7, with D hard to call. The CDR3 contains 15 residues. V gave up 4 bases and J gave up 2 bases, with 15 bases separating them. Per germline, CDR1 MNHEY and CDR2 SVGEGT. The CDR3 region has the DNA TGTGCCAGCAGTTCGCCCCCTCCTGCGGCCTACGAGCAGTACTTC. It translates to CASSSPPPAAYEQYF.

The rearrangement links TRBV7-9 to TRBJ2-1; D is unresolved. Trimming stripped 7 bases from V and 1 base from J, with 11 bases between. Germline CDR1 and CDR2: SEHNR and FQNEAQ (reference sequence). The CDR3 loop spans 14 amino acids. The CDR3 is CASKSPSSYNEQFF. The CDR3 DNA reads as TGTGCCAGCAAAAGCCCCTCTTCCTACAATGAGCAGTTCTTC.

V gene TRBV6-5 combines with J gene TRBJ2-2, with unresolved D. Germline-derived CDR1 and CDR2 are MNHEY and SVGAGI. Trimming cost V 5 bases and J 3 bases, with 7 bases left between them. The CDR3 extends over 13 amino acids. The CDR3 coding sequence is TGTGCCAGCAGTAAACACGACACCGGGGAGCTGTTTTTT. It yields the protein CASSKHDTGELFF.

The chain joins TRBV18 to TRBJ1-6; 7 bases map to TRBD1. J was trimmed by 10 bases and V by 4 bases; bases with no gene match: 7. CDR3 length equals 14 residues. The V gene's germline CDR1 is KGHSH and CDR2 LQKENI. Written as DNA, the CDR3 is TGTGCCAGCTCACTACAGGGGTGGGAATCACCCCTCCACTTT. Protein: CASSLQGWESPLHF.

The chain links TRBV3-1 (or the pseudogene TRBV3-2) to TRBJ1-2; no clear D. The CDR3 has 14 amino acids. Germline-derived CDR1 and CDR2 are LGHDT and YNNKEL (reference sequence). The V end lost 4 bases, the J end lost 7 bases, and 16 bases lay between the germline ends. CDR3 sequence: CASSPSVMAGGYTF. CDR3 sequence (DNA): TGTGCCAGCAGCCCCTCAGTAATGGCGGGTGGCTACACCTTC.

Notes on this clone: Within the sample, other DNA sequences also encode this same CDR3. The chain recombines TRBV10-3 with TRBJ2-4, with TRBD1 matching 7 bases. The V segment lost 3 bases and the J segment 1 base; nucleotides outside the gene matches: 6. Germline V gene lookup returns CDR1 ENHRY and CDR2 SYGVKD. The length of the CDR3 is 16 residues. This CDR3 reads CAISDPGRGAKNIQYF. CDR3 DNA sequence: TGTGCCATCAGTGATCCGGGCAGGGGGGCCAAAAACATTCAGTACTTC.